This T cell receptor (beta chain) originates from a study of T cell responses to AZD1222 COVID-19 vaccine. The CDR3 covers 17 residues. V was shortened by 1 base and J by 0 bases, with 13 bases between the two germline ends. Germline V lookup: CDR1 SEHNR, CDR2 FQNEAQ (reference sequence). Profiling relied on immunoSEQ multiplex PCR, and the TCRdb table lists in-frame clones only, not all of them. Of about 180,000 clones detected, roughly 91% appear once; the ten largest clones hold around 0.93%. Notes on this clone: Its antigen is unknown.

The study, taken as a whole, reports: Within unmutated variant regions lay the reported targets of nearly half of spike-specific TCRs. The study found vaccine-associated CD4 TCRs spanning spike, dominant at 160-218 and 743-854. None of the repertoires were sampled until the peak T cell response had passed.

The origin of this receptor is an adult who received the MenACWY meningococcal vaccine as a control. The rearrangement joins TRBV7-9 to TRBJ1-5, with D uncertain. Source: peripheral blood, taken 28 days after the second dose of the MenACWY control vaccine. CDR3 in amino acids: CASSLVGQVNSNQPQHF. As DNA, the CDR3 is TGTGCCAGCAGCTTAGTAGGGCAGGTCAATAGCAATCAGCCCCAGCATTTT.